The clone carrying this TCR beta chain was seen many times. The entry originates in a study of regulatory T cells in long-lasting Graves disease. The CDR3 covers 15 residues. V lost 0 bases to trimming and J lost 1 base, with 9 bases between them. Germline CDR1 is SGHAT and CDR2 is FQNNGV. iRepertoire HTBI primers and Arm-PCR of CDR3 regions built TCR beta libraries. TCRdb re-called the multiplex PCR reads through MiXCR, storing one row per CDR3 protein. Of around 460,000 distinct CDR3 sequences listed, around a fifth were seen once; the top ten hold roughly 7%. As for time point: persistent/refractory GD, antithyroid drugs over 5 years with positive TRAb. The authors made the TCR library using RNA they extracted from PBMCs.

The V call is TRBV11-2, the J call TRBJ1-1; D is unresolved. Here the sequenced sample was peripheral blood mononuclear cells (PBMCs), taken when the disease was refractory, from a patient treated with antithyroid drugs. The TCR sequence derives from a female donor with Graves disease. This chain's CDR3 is CASSLDTQPNTEAFF. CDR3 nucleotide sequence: TGTGCCAGCAGCTTAGATACGCAACCGAACACTGAAGCTTTCTTT.